These 10 T cell receptor beta chains were all obtained from the same sample, sequenced in a study of blood T cell repertoires in COVID-19. Repertoires were generated with immunoSEQ multiplex PCR, while TCRdb's copy carries only in-frame clones and drops some. The sample includes some 120,000 clones, 85% to 90% of them seen just once. Sequencing was performed on peripheral blood. Source of these receptors: a man aged 45 to 65 with acute or convalescent COVID-19.

The chain has TRBV27 and TRBJ2-7; 11 bases agree with TRBD2. The CDR3 spans 17 residues. J was trimmed by 0 bases and V by 4 bases; bases with no gene match: 8. Per the germline V gene, CDR1 is MNHEY and CDR2 is SMNVEV (reference sequence). The CDR3 bases are TGTGCCAGCAGTTCCTATGCCGGGACTAGCGGCTCCTACGAGCAGTACTTC. Its translation: CASSSYAGTSGSYEQYF.

This chain connects TRBV5-4 to TRBJ2-5, with 7 bases lining up with TRBD1. The trim removed 4 bases at V and 7 bases at J, leaving 4 bases unmatched. CDR3 length equals 12 residues. Germline V lookup: CDR1 SGHNT, CDR2 YYREEE (reference sequence). In DNA form, the CDR3 reads TGTGCCAGCAGCCCAAACAGGGGGACCCAGTACTTC. Translation: CASSPNRGTQYF.

The V call is TRBV5-1, the J call TRBJ2-3; 9 bases fit TRBD2. The germline V gene has CDR1 SGHRS and CDR2 YFSETQ. This CDR3 region has 17 residues. With 0 bases clipped from V and 2 bases from J, the junction kept 7 bases outside the gene matches. The DNA for the CDR3 is TGCGCCAGCAGCTTGGCCCGCGGACTAGCGAACACAGATACGCAGTATTTT. Protein product: CASSLARGLANTDTQYF.

The gene calls are TRBV11-2 and TRBJ2-7; 7 bases fit TRBD1. Trimming cost V 6 bases and J 6 bases; bases outside gene matches: 8. CDR3 length equals 13 residues. Germline V gene sequence: CDR1 SGHAT, CDR2 FQNNGV. The CDR3 nucleotides read TGTGCCAGCAGGAAAACAGGGACAGCCGAGCAGTACTTC. Translation gives CASRKTGTAEQYF.

The rearrangement links TRBV12-3 or TRBV12-4 to TRBJ1-1; a possible D gene is TRBD1 (5 bases). Trimming took off 6 bases at V and 7 bases at J, with 15 bases between the two ends. The CDR3 loop spans 13 amino acids. Here the CDR3 reads CASSTGGLYEAFF. The CDR3 DNA reads TGTGCCAGCAGCACCGGGGGATTATATGAAGCTTTCTTT.

The CDR3 protein is CASGPGTGNEQYF. CDR3 coding DNA: TGTGCCAGTGGCCCCGGGACAGGGAACGAGCAGTACTTC. The V gene is TRBV6-5, the J gene TRBJ2-7; 9 nucleotides match TRBD1. The V segment lost 9 bases and the J segment 5 bases; nucleotides outside the gene matches: 8. CDR3 length: 13 amino acids. Per germline, CDR1 MNHEY and CDR2 SVGAGI.

The chain is built from TRBV13 and TRBJ2-3, with 14 bases lining up with TRBD2. There are 16 residues in the CDR3. Germline V gives CDR1 PRHDT, CDR2 FYEKMQ (reference sequence). J lost 6 bases, V lost 5 bases, and 7 bases had no gene match. The CDR3 here is CASSLRLAGGSDTQYF. As DNA, the CDR3 is TGTGCCAGCAGCCTTCGACTAGCGGGAGGGTCGGATACGCAGTATTTT.

This clone has only a few counts. CDR3 region: CASSGGSTDTQYF. CDR3 nucleotides: TGTGCCAGCAGTGGCGGGAGCACAGATACGCAGTATTTT. The gene calls are TRBV6-4 and TRBJ2-3; D perhaps matches TRBD2 (5 bases). The CDR3 runs 13 residues. Trimming cost V 4 bases and J 0 bases, with 5 bases left between them. The germline V gene encodes CDR1 MRHNA and CDR2 SNTAGT.

The chain uses TRBV10-3 and TRBJ1-3; D gene uncertain. The CDR3 runs to 16 residues. Per germline, CDR1 ENHRY and CDR2 SYGVKD. Trimming pared 2 bases from V and 0 bases from J, leaving 11 bases between. The CDR3 reads CAISEGQASSGNTIYF. The DNA for the CDR3 is TGTGCCATCAGTGAGGGGCAGGCCTCCTCTGGAAACACCATATATTTT.

This sequence joins TRBV6-5 and TRBJ2-5; 11 bases line up with TRBD2. Germline trimming cut 6 bases from V and 5 bases from J; bases unmatched to any gene: 5. The CDR3 extends over 14 amino acids. Germline V gives CDR1 MNHEY, CDR2 SVGAGI. The chain's CDR3 is CASSVVAGGETQYF. The CDR3 DNA is TGTGCCAGCAGCGTCGTAGCGGGAGGGGAGACCCAGTACTTC.